The entry below gives a single T cell receptor beta chain sequence along with its context. The antigen remains unidentified. Pre-surgery treatment included at least one anti-epileptic drug. From germline, CDR1 is MNHEY and CDR2 SMNVEV (reference sequence). V shed 0 bases and J shed 0 bases, with 2 bases lying between them. The CDR3 has 13 amino acids. The data were taken from a study of brain T cells in children with intractable seizures. Regarding the study as a whole: Viral specificity was inferred only from CDR3 similarity; HCMV serostatus was unknown.

Clones were sequenced by immunoSEQ multiplex PCR, and TCRdb holds only the in-frame ones, with some missing. The table shows roughly 23,000 clones, with approximately 94% occurring only once. Specimen: peripheral blood, collected at surgery. This receptor was identified in a boy aged 5-17 years with focal cortical dysplasia and intractable seizures. This chain links TRBV27 with TRBJ1-2; D not certain. CDR3 coding DNA: TGTGCCAGCAGTTTATCCCCTAACTATGGCTACACCTTC. Protein sequence: CASSLSPNYGYTF.